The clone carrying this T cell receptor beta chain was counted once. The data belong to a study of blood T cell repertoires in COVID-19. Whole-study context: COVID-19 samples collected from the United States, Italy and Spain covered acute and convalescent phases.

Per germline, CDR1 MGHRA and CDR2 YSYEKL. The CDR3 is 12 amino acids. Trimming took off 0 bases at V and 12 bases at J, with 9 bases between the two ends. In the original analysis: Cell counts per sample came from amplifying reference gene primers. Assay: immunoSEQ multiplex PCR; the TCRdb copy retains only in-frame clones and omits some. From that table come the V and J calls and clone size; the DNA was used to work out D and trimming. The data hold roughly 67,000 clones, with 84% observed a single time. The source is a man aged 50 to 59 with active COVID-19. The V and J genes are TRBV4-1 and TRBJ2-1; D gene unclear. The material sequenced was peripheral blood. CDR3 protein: CASSQDMGSQFF. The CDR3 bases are TGCGCCAGCAGCCAAGACATGGGCTCGCAGTTCTTC.